Following are 19 T cell receptor beta chains from one sample sequenced in a study of blood T cell repertoires in COVID-19. The assay was immunoSEQ multiplex PCR, and TCRdb's table has in-frame clones only and misses some. The sample holds about 480,000 clones, roughly 90% seen once. Source material: PBMCs or T cells enriched from blood (not recorded which). These receptor sequences come from a woman aged 40-49 years who had recovered from COVID-19.

The rearrangement links TRBV5-8 to TRBJ2-5; D may be TRBD1 (7 bases). CDR3 length equals 12 residues. Looked up from germline, CDR1 is SGHTS and CDR2 is YDEGEE. Trimming left V 5 bases short and J 5 bases short, with 10 bases between. The CDR3 reads CASRPGGETQYF. For the CDR3, the DNA is TGTGCCAGCAGGCCAGGGGGGGAGACCCAGTACTTC.

V usage is TRBV7-6 and J usage is TRBJ1-6, with D unresolved. The CDR3 is 15 amino acids. Germline CDR1 reads SGHVS; CDR2 reads FNYEAQ. V was shortened by 7 bases and J by 9 bases, with 19 bases between the two germline ends. The CDR3 loop is CASTPTEILSSPLHF. CDR3 coding DNA: TGTGCCAGCACCCCCACAGAGATTCTCAGTTCACCCCTCCACTTT.

This chain links TRBV7-2 with TRBJ1-3, with D unresolved. The CDR3 runs 13 residues. Trimming removed 1 base at V and 8 bases at J, with 9 bases between. Germline V gene sequence: CDR1 SGHTA, CDR2 FQGNSA. DNA for the CDR3: TGTGCCAGCAGCTTAGGAGGGCCGGACACCATATATTTT. It is translated as CASSLGGPDTIYF.

The gene calls are TRBV4-3 and TRBJ1-1, with D unclear. The CDR3 has 17 residues. The ends were cut back, 0 bases at V and 1 base at J, with 15 bases in the middle. CDR1 and CDR2 (germline): LGHNA, YSLEER. The CDR3 bases are TGCGCCAGCAGCCAAGATTATTCGCCAGGTAAGAACACTGAAGCTTTCTTT. This encodes CASSQDYSPGKNTEAFF.

This clone was observed once. The chain is built from TRBV2 and TRBJ2-1; 11 nucleotides agree with TRBD2. The CDR3 runs to 16 residues. In germline, CDR1 is SNHLY, CDR2 FYNNEI. Trimming at V came to 4 bases and at J to 5 bases, leaving 7 bases not matched to a gene. CDR3 nucleotides: TGTGCCAGCAGTGGAAGCCTAGCGGGAGGTAACAATGAGCAGTTCTTC. Its protein is CASSGSLAGGNNEQFF.

This clone was counted only a few times. The chain is built from TRBV11-2 and TRBJ1-5; D remains unclear. This CDR3 comprises 15 residues. V lost 5 bases and J lost 4, with 15 bases in between. CDR1 is SGHAT, CDR2 FQNNGV, per germline. The CDR3 region has the DNA TGTGCCAGCAGCCTCAGCGGTTGGCCTAATCAGCCCCAGCATTTT. Translating it yields CASSLSGWPNQPQHF.

The chain carries TRBV27 and TRBJ2-3; D is unclear. The CDR3 runs to 13 residues. The germline V gene has CDR1 MNHEY and CDR2 SMNVEV (reference sequence). Trimming stripped 2 bases from V and 6 bases from J, with 9 bases between. Written as DNA, the CDR3 is TGTGCCAGCAGTTTAAAACCTGGCGATACGCAGTATTTT. Translation gives CASSLKPGDTQYF.

This clone was counted a single time. V is TRBV1 and J is TRBJ2-7; TRBD2, the table's D call, lacks a check against the DNA. TRBV1 is a pseudogene segment. The CDR3 has 16 amino acids. This chain's CDR3 is CTSSQTQPEGIDEQYF. The CDR3 region has the DNA TGCACCAGCAGCCAAACTCAGCCGGAGGGGATTGACGAGCAGTACTTC.

This clone has more than one count but fewer than ten. The chain couples TRBV7-6 to TRBJ1-4; D ambiguous. The CDR3 loop spans 13 amino acids. V lost 1 base to trimming and J lost 11 bases, with 11 bases between them. Germline assignment: CDR1 SGHVS and CDR2 FNYEAQ. This chain's CDR3 is CASSLGTLPKLFF. The CDR3 region has the DNA TGTGCCAGCAGCTTAGGGACTCTGCCGAAACTGTTTTTT. Full variable domain (remainder filled in from reference TRBV7-6 and TRBJ1-4): GAGVSQSPRYKVTKRGQDVALRCDPISGHVSLYWYRQALGQGPEFLTYFNYEAQQDKSGLPNDRFSAERPEGSISTLTIQRTEQRDSAMYRCASSLGTLPKLFFGSGTQLSVL.

This sequence joins TRBV6-2 or TRBV6-3 and TRBJ2-7, with TRBD2 matching over 13 bases. Germline CDR1 is MNHEY and CDR2 is SVGEGT. V shed 2 bases, J shed 3 bases, and the junction held 7 bases outside the gene matches. This CDR3 is built from 17 residues. Here the CDR3 reads CASSYRPGLAGVYEQYF. The CDR3 DNA sequence: TGTGCCAGCAGTTACAGACCCGGACTAGCGGGAGTCTACGAGCAGTACTTC.

The chain is built from TRBV3-1 (or the pseudogene TRBV3-2) and TRBJ1-1, with 8 bases fitting TRBD1. The germline V gene has CDR1 LGHDT and CDR2 YNNKEL (reference sequence). CDR3 size: 14 residues. The V gene end was trimmed by 4 bases and the J gene end by 5 bases; junction bases not matched to a gene: 6. This CDR3 is CASSPSGQGTEAFF. The CDR3 region has the DNA TGTGCCAGCAGCCCCTCTGGACAGGGAACTGAAGCTTTCTTT.

This clone was counted a single time. The rearrangement joins TRBV5-1 to TRBJ1-1; 10 bases are a match to TRBD1. The J segment lost 4 bases and the V segment lost 0 bases, leaving 3 bases of the junction unmatched. CDR3 length equals 15 residues. Germline loops: CDR1 SGHRS, CDR2 YFSETQ. CDR3 DNA sequence: TGCGCCAGCAGCTTGGAAGGGACAGGGGTCACTGAAGCTTTCTTT. Its protein is CASSLEGTGVTEAFF. Complete variable domain (other parts from reference TRBV5-1 and TRBJ1-1): KAGVTQTPRYLIKTRGQQVTLSCSPISGHRSVSWYQQTPGQGLQFLFEYFSETQRNKGNFPGRFSGRQFSNSRSEMNVSTLELGDSALYLCASSLEGTGVTEAFFGQGTRLTVV.

The chain links TRBV11-3 to TRBJ2-3; 9 nucleotides match TRBD2. The J segment lost 5 bases and the V segment lost 2 bases, leaving 8 bases of the junction unmatched. Germline CDR1 and CDR2: SGHNT and YENEEA. The CDR3 runs to 16 residues. CDR3 sequence: CASSLYEREVGDTQYF. The CDR3 DNA follows: TGTGCCAGCAGCTTATACGAGCGGGAGGTCGGAGATACGCAGTATTTT.

The rearrangement joins TRBV12-3 or TRBV12-4 to TRBJ2-3; D uncertain. The V end was cut by 5 bases, the J end by 1 base, with 7 bases between. The CDR3 is 13 amino acids. DNA of the CDR3: TGTGCCAGCAGTAGACTCGGCACAGATACGCAGTATTTT. Translation: CASSRLGTDTQYF.

The rearrangement joins TRBV5-8 to TRBJ2-7, with 10 bases aligning to TRBD1. Germline V CDR1 and CDR2: SGHTS, YDEGEE. The CDR3 length is 17 residues. V was clipped by 0 bases and J by 1 base; unmatched bases: 7. Written as DNA, the CDR3 is TGTGCCAGCAGCTTGGATCGGGACAGGGGATGGTCCTACGAGCAGTACTTC. Its protein is CASSLDRDRGWSYEQYF.

The chain couples TRBV7-6 to TRBJ2-2, with 8 positions matching TRBD1. The V and J ends lost 3 bases and 0 bases, in that order; junction bases with no gene match: 6. CDR1 and CDR2 (germline): SGHVS, FNYEAQ. This CDR3 has 17 amino acids. The CDR3 DNA is TGTGCCAGCAGCTTTTCGCGGGACAGGTCGAACACCGGGGAGCTGTTTTTT. Residues: CASSFSRDRSNTGELFF.

The chain joins TRBV5-1 to TRBJ2-7, with a weak D call TRBD1 (6 bases). Trimming shortened V by 6 bases and J by 4 bases, and 20 bases separated the two germline ends. This CDR3 contains 15 residues. Looked up from germline, CDR1 is SGHRS and CDR2 is YFSETQ. The CDR3 sequence is CASTNLEAGEYEQYF. In DNA, the CDR3 is TGCGCCAGCACCAATCTGGAGGCAGGGGAGTACGAGCAGTACTTC.

A note on this clone: The sample holds other DNA sequences that translate to the same CDR3. The V gene is TRBV4-3, the J gene TRBJ1-1, with 9 bases aligning to TRBD1. Germline V gene data show CDR1 as LGHNA and CDR2 as YSLEER. The CDR3 is 14 amino acids. The V gene end was trimmed by 3 bases and the J gene end by 1 base; junction bases not matched to a gene: 0. CDR3 bases: TGCGCCAGCAGCCAGGACAGGGGGAACACTGAAGCTTTCTTT. This sequence encodes CASSQDRGNTEAFF.

V gene TRBV6-5 combines with J gene TRBJ2-7; TRBD2 might be the D (5 bases). Germline V CDR1 and CDR2: MNHEY, SVGAGI. Trimming removed 5 bases from V and 2 bases from J, with 10 bases in between. This CDR3 comprises 13 residues. The CDR3 region has the DNA TGTGCCAGCAGTACGCGAGGGCCCTACGAGCAGTACTTC. Residues: CASSTRGPYEQYF.